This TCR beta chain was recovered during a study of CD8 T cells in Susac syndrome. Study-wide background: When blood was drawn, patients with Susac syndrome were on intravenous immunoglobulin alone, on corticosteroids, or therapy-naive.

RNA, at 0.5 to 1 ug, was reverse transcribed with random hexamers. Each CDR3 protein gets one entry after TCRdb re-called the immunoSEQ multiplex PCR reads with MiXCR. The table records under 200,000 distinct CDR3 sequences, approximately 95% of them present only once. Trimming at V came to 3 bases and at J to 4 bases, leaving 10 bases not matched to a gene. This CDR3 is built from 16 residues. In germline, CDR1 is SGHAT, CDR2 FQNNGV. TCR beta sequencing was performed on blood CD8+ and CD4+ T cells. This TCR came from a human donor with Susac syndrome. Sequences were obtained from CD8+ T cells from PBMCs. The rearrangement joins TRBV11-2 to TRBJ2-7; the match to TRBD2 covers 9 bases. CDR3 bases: TGTGCCAGCAGCTTCCTTTTAGCGGGAGTCGAGTACGAGCAGTACTTC. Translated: CASSFLLAGVEYEQYF.